This T cell receptor beta chain was sequenced for a study of cytomegalovirus exposure and HLA in healthy donors. Whole-study findings and limits: Among the CMV-associated chains, a few were confirmed in vitro as specific for CMV antigens.

Generated by immunoSEQ multiplex PCR, the TCRdb table keeps only in-frame clones and is missing some. The sample yields about 140,000 clones, approximately 84% seen once. For this clone: Its antigen remains unknown.

The CDR3 runs to 14 residues. From germline, CDR1 is SEHNR and CDR2 FQNEAQ (reference sequence). Trimming shortened V by 1 base and J by 1 base, and 7 bases separated the two germline ends. The sequenced sample was PBMCs. This clonotype was sampled from a woman aged 25 to 39 in good health and CMV-seronegative. The chain couples TRBV7-9 to TRBJ2-5; D is unresolved. CDR3 loop: CASSLERIQETQYF. CDR3 nucleotides: TGTGCCAGCAGCTTAGAGAGAATCCAAGAGACCCAGTACTTC.